Listed here are 8 T cell receptor beta chains from one sample, sequenced in a study of T cells in Graves' hyperthyroidism and ophthalmopathy (dated by TCRdb to about 2019). Library method: multiplex PCR. Sequenced on an Illumina HiSeq 2000. Amplification of TCR beta CDR3 regions was carried out from RNA transcripts. The TCR CDR3 was subjected to a first round of RT-PCR using the HTBI primer set and the Qiagen OneStep RT-PCR kit. TCRdb's own reprocessing of the public reads used fastp at Q25 and MiXCR and kept productive beta chains. Every CDR3 protein is listed once, alongside the most common genes and DNA of its rows. Here the sample has around 620,000 distinct CDR3 sequences; 11% to 15% occur a single time. The ten largest clones take up about 6.6% of the sample. Sequenced input: blood. Receptors were obtained from a woman aged 18-30 years with Graves' ophthalmopathy.

In this sample, this clonotype turned up many times. The chain uses TRBV7-2 and TRBJ2-7; 7 nucleotides line up with TRBD1. The trim removed 3 bases at V and 10 bases at J, leaving 3 bases unmatched. The CDR3 totals 11 residues. The germline V gene encodes CDR1 SGHTA and CDR2 FQGNSA. In DNA, the CDR3 is TGTGCCAGCAGCTTCGGGACAGATCAGTACTTC. Its translation: CASSFGTDQYF.

This clonotype was observed at least ten times. This rearrangement joins TRBV7-3 to TRBJ2-1; D is undetermined. V lost 0 bases to trimming and J lost 7 bases, with 7 bases between them. Germline V gives CDR1 SGHTA, CDR2 FQGTGA. CDR3 length: 13 residues. CDR3 region: CASSLTWPNEQFF. The CDR3 bases are TGTGCCAGCAGCTTAACGTGGCCTAATGAGCAGTTCTTC.

This clonotype showed up many times. The chain combines TRBV5-1 with TRBJ2-3, with D hard to call. The CDR3 has 14 amino acids. The germline CDR1 and CDR2 sequences are SGHRS and YFSETQ. Trimming stripped 0 bases from V and 6 bases from J, with 11 bases between. The CDR3 coding sequence is TGCGCCAGCAGCTTGGGAGAAGTAGTGGATACGCAGTATTTT. This gives the protein CASSLGEVVDTQYF. Supplemented by reference TRBV5-1 and TRBJ2-3, the full variable domain reads KAGVTQTPRYLIKTRGQQVTLSCSPISGHRSVSWYQQTPGQGLQFLFEYFSETQRNKGNFPGRFSGRQFSNSRSEMNVSTLELGDSALYLCASSLGEVVDTQYFGPGTRLTVL.

This clonotype occurred a few times. The V and J genes are TRBV18 and TRBJ2-7; D might be TRBD1 or TRBD2, each matching 6 bases. The V end lost 0 bases, the J end lost 3 bases, and 15 bases lay between the germline ends. Per germline, CDR1 KGHSH and CDR2 LQKENI. This CDR3 contains 16 residues. The CDR3 loop reads CASSPPRIEGGYEQYF. In DNA form, the CDR3 reads TGTGCCAGCTCACCACCAAGAATAGAGGGGGGCTACGAGCAGTACTTC.

This clonotype was counted ten times or more. V usage is TRBV6-2 or TRBV6-3 and J usage is TRBJ2-7; D is ambiguous. Trimming stripped 2 bases from V and 1 base from J, with 6 bases between. The CDR3 has 13 residues. Germline CDR1 is MNHEY and CDR2 is SVGEGT. In DNA, the CDR3 is TGTGCCAGCAGTTACGACTCATCCTACGAGCAGTACTTC. This sequence encodes CASSYDSSYEQYF.

This clonotype was recorded a few times. This sequence joins TRBV5-1 and TRBJ2-1; 11 bases map to TRBD2. Germline CDR1 is SGHRS and CDR2 is YFSETQ. This CDR3 has 15 residues. V lost 7 bases and J lost 7; bases outside the gene matches: 10. DNA of the CDR3: TGCGCCAGCTCGGGGACTAGCGGAGCCGATAATGAGCAGTTCTTC. This sequence encodes CASSGTSGADNEQFF.

This clonotype was seen many times. The chain couples TRBV20-1 to TRBJ2-2, with 11 bases lining up with TRBD2. CDR1 DFQATT and CDR2 SNEGSKA come from the germline V gene (reference sequence). The CDR3 extends over 17 amino acids. J lost 0 bases, V lost 1 base, and 4 bases had no gene match. The CDR3 DNA reads TGCAGTGCTAGAGCTCTGACTAGCGGGGCGAACACCGGGGAGCTGTTTTTT. It yields the protein CSARALTSGANTGELFF.

This clonotype was seen repeatedly, ten times or more. CDR3 coding DNA: TGTGCCAGCAGTTCCGAAATATGGACTAGCGTTGATACGCAGTATTTT. It yields the protein CASSSEIWTSVDTQYF. V usage is TRBV28 and J usage is TRBJ2-3, with 9 bases identical to TRBD2. CDR1 MDHEN and CDR2 SYDVKM come from the germline V gene. The CDR3 length is 16 residues. V lost 4 bases and J lost 6; bases outside the gene matches: 11.